Listed below are T cell receptor beta chains from one sample, sequenced in a study of T cells in tuberculosis. Some clones are missing from TCRdb's copy, which holds only in-frame ones; the method was immunoSEQ multiplex PCR. The table has about 88,000 clones, under 95% seen once. The source material was CD1b-GMM tetramer-negative cells sorted from PBMCs. These receptor sequences come from an adult woman with latent tuberculosis. CDR3s leave out the opening cysteine and the closing phenylalanine or tryptophan. The size entry is marked missing in some rows and otherwise reads once, few, many or a size class.

TRBJ2-2	TRBV15	NA	ATNPGVTGELF
TRBJ2-3	TRBV11-2	NA	ASTPGTGGAGDTQY
TRBJ2-7	TRBV5-6	NA	ASRQWPRAGAWYEQY
TRBJ1-1	TRBV4-2	NA	ASSQDHGRSTEAF
TRBJ1-5	TRBV6-4	NA	ASPPARDRALGNQPQH
TRBJ2-5	TRBV10-1	NA	ASSGVSGNQETQY
TRBJ2-2	TRBV2	NA	ASGRDTGELF
TRBJ2-3	TRBV7-7	NA	ASSLGTGRTDTQY
TRBJ2-7	TRBV5-1	NA	ASSPAGGTYEQY
TRBJ2-6	TRBV6-5	NA	VSSPTVSGANVLT
TRBJ1-1	TRBV4-2	NA	ASSQEGTVAHTEAF
TRBJ2-7	TRBV6-5	NA	ASRAGAGYEQY
TRBJ2-1	TRBV11-3	NA	ASSLGAGVNEQF
TRBJ2-2	TRBV5-1	NA	ASSFYSQKPGELF
TRBJ1-5	TRBV6-5	NA	ASSRKQDQPQH
TRBJ1-3	TRBV7-9	few	ASSPGQGRSGNTIY
TRBJ1-2	TRBV19	once	ASSIPQNYGYT
TRBJ1-1	TRBV29-1	NA	SFRPGQGEAF
TRBJ1-6	TRBV9	NA	ASSWGDSYNSPLH
TRBJ2-7	TRBV20-1	NA	SAADRGKQY
TRBJ1-4	TRBV20-1	once	SATGSEKLF
TRBJ1-1	TRBV5-4	NA	ASSLETDGAEAF
TRBJ1-5	TRBV7-2	NA	ASSWSRQPYSNQPQH
TRBJ2-7	TRBV11-2	NA	ASSLSQGSFEQY
TRBJ2-7	TRBV6-5	NA	ASSQDNNEQY
TRBJ2-1	TRBV6-5	NA	ASSYYRTSGEQF
TRBJ1-3	TRBV6-1	once	ASSEAGTPGNTIY
TRBJ1-5	TRBV28	NA	ASSPRKAGRNSNQPQH
TRBJ1-1	TRBV30	NA	AWREQGNAEAF
TRBJ2-2	TRBV14	NA	ASSQARLTGELF
TRBJ2-1	TRBV7-9	once	ASSLDDNEQF
TRBJ2-7	TRBV6-1	NA	ASTTGTGVYEQY
TRBJ2-5	TRBV15	NA	ATSREGGQETQY
TRBJ2-2	TRBV6-4	NA	ASSDRTGDGELF
TRBJ1-1	TRBV10-3	NA	AISEQGAGTEAF
TRBJ1-6	TRBV27	NA	ASSFGRQNSPLH
TRBJ2-1	TRBV7-2	NA	ASSLTGTSASSYNEQF
TRBJ2-1	TRBV5-1	NA	ASSPLGQGNYNEQF
TRBJ1-1	TRBV7-5	NA	VRSFYRDEDTEAF
TRBJ2-7	TRBV7-2	NA	ASSVTGNGEQY
TRBJ1-1	TRBV7-2	NA	ASSTQVANTEAF
TRBJ2-7	TRBV4-1	NA	ASSQDIGTGSSYEQY
TRBJ2-3	TRBV20-1	NA	SFSTDTQY
TRBJ1-4	TRBV5-6	NA	ASSLGPSNEKLF
TRBJ1-1	TRBV10-1	NA	ASRVSRETEAF